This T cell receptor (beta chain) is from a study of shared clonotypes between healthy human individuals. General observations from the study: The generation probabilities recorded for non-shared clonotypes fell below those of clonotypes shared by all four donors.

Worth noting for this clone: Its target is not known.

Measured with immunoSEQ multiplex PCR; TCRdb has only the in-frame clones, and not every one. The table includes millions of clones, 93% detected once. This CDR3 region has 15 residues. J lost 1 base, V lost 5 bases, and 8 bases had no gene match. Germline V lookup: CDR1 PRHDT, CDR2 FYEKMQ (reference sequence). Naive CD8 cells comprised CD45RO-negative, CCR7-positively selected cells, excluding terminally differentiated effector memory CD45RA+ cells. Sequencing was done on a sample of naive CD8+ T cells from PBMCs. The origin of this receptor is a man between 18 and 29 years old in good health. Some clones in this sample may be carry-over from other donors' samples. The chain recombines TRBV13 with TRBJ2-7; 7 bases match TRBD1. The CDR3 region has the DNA TGTGCCAGCAGCCCTACCTCGACAGGGTCCTACGAGCAGTACTTC. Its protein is CASSPTSTGSYEQYF.